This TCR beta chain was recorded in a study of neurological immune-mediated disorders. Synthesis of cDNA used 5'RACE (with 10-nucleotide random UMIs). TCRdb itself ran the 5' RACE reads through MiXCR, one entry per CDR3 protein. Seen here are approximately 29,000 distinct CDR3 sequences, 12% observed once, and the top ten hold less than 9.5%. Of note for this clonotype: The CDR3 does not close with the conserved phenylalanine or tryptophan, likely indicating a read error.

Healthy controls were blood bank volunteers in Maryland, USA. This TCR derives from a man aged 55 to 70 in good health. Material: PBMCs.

The CDR3 loop reads CVSSVEATPLHL. Here the CDR3 DNA reads TGTGTCAGCAGCGTAGAGGCAACACCCCTCCACTTA. The genes are TRBV9 and TRBJ1-6; D gene uncertain. CDR1 is SGDLS, CDR2 YYNGEE, per germline. The CDR3 spans 12 residues.